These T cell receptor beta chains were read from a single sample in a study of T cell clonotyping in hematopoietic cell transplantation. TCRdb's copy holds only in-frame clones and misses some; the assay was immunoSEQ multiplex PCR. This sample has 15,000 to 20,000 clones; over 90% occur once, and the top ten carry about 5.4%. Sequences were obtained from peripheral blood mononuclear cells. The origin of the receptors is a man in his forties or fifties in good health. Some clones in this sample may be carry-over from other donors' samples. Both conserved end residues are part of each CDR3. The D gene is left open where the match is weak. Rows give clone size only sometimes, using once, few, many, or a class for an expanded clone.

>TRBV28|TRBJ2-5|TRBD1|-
TGTGCCAGCAGCGGGACAGGGGTCCCCCCAGAGACCCAGTACTTC
CASSGTGVPPETQYF
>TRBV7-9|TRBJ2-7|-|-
TGTGCCAGCAGTTACAGGGATGCGGCTCCCTACGAGCAGTACTTC
CASSYRDAAPYEQYF
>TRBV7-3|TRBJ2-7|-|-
TGTGCCAGCAGCGTTTCCGGGACTGCCTACGAGCAGTACTTC
CASSVSGTAYEQYF
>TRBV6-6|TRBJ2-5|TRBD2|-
TGTGCCAGCAGTTACACTAGCGGGAGTGGGGAGACCCAGTACTTC
CASSYTSGSGETQYF
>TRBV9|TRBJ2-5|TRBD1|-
TGTGCCAGCAGCGCAGGGACAGGGGGGAGGGAGACCCAGTACTTC
CASSAGTGGRETQYF
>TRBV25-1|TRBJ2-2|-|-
TGTGCCAGCAGCCGCCGGGAGCTGTTTTTT
CASSRRELFF
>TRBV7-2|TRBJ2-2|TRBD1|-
TGTGCCAGCAGACGACAGGGGGCGAACACCGGGGAGCTGTTTTTT
CASRRQGANTGELFF
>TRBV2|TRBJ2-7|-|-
TGTGCCAGCTCCCTTGCTATGAGTGAGCAGTACTTC
CASSLAMSEQYF
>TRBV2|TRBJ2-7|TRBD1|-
TGTGCCAGCAGTGAAGCGCGCGGACAGGGGGCGAGAGAGCAGTACTTC
CASSEARGQGAREQYF
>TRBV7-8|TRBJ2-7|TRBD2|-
TGTGCCAGCAGCGCCTCTCAGACTAGCGCGTACGAGCAGTACTTC
CASSASQTSAYEQYF
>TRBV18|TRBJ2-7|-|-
TGTGCCAGCTCCCGGGGCAGGGATTCCGAGCAGTACTTC
CASSRGRDSEQYF
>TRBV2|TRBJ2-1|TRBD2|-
TGTGCCAGCAGTTCCGGACTAGCGGGGGGGAGCTCCTACAATGAGCAGTTCTTC
CASSSGLAGGSSYNEQFF
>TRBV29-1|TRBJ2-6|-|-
TGCAGCGCGGGGGGGGGACAGGGCAGCTCTGGGGCCAACGTCCTGACTTTC
CSAGGGQGSSGANVLTF
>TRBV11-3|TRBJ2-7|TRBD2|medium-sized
TGTGCCAGCAGGGCTAGCGGGAGCGACGAGCAGTACTTC
CASRASGSDEQYF
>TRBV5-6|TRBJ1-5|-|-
TGTGCCAGCAGCTTGGCCGGGGGGTATCAGCCCCAGCATTTT
CASSLAGGYQPQHF
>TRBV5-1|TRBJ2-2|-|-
TGCGCCAGCAGCCCCAACACACCCGGGGAGCTGTTTTTT
CASSPNTPGELFF
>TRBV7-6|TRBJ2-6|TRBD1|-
TGTGCCAGCAGCTCGCCTAGGGACAGGGGGATCTCTGGGGCCAACGTCCTGACTTTC
CASSSPRDRGISGANVLTF
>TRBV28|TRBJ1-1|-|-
TGTGCCAGCAGTTTAGGACATGGAGCTTTCTTT
CASSLGHGAFF
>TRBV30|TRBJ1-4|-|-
TGTGCCTGGAGGGCGCCAGGGGAGAGTGAAAAACTGTTTTTT
CAWRAPGESEKLFF
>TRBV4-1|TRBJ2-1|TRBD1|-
TGCGCCAGCAGCCAAGGGCCCAGGGGGTACAATGAGCAGTTCTTC
CASSQGPRGYNEQFF
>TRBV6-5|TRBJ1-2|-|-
TGTGCCAGCAGTCCCGGGGGGGCGGGTGGCTACACCTTC
CASSPGGAGGYTF
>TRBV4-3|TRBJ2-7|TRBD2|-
TGCGCCAGCAGCCAAGATACGGGAGGGCCCGACGAGCAGTACTTC
CASSQDTGGPDEQYF
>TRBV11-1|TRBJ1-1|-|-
TGTGCCAGCAGGCTCAGCGCTGGGAACACTGAAGCTTTCTTT
CASRLSAGNTEAFF
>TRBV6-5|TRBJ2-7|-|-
TGTGCCAGCAGTGGACAGAGCTACGAGCAGTACTTC
CASSGQSYEQYF
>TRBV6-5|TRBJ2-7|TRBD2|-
TGTGCCAGCAGTTATCAGAGCGGGGCCCACTCCTACGAGCAGTACTTC
CASSYQSGAHSYEQYF
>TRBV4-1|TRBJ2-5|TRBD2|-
TGCGCCAGCAGCTTGCGGAGGGGAGGGCAAGAGACCCAGTACTTC
CASSLRRGGQETQYF
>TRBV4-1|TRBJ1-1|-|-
TGCGCCAGCAGCCAAGATGATTCCGGAGACACTGAAGCTTTCTTT
CASSQDDSGDTEAFF
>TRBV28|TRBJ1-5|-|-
TGTGCCAGCAGTTTTTCGGGGTATCAGCCCCAGCATTTT
CASSFSGYQPQHF
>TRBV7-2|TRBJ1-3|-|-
TGTGCCAGCAGCCCAACGGACAGCTCTGGAAACACCATATATTTT
CASSPTDSSGNTIYF
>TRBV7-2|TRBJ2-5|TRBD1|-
TGTGCCAGCCGATCAGCTCCAGGGGGCGTAAAGACCCAGTACTTC
CASRSAPGGVKTQYF
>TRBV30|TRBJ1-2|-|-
TGTGCCTGGACCGATCCGGGTCCTGGCTACACCTTC
CAWTDPGPGYTF
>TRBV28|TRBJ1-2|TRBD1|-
TGTGCCAGCAGTCTCCGACAGGGGAAGAAGAATGGCTACACCTTC
CASSLRQGKKNGYTF
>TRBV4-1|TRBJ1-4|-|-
TGCGCCAGCAGCCAAGATGTGGAAAAACTGTTTTTT
CASSQDVEKLFF
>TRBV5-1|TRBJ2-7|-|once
TGCGCCAGCAGCCCGCTACAGGGTTCAAGCTCCTACGAGCAGTACTTC
CASSPLQGSSSYEQYF
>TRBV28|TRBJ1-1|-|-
TGTGCCAGCAGTTGGGGGAATGGAGCTGAAGCTTTCTTT
CASSWGNGAEAFF
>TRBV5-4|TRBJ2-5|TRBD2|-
TGTGCCAGCAGCTTGTGGGGGGGAAAACAAGAGACCCAGTACTTC
CASSLWGGKQETQYF
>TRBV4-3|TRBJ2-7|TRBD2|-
TGCGCCAGCAGCCAAGCTACTAGCGGGATCTTCGAGCAGTACTTC
CASSQATSGIFEQYF
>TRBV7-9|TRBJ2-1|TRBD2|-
TGTGCCAGCAGCCCACCCTCTAGCGGGGTCTACAATGAGCAGTTCTTC
CASSPPSSGVYNEQFF
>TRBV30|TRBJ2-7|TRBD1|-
TGTGCCTGGAGTCTTGACAGGGGGGCCTACGAGCAGTACTTC
CAWSLDRGAYEQYF
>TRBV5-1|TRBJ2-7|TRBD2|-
TGCGCCAGCAGCCCCGGGACTAGCGGTTTCAACGAGCAGTACTTC
CASSPGTSGFNEQYF
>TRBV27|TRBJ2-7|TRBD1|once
TGTGCCAGCAGTTTAGCCCCTCCTAGGACAGGGAACGAGCAGTACTTC
CASSLAPPRTGNEQYF
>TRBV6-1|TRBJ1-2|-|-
TGTGCCAGCAGGGCCCTTGGCTACACCTTC
CASRALGYTF
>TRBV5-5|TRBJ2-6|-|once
TGTGCCAGCAGTACACATCTCGCACAAAGTCGGGCCAACGTCCTGACTTTC
CASSTHLAQSRANVLTF
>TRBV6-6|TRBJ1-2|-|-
TGTGCCAGCAGTTACCGGGCAGGCGGAGAAAACTATGGCTACACCTTC
CASSYRAGGENYGYTF
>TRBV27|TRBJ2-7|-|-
TGTGCCAGCAGTTTAGGGGCCGAGCAGTACTTC
CASSLGAEQYF
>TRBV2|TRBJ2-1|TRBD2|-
TGTGCCAGCAGTGAGGGTGGTAGCGGGAGAGGGAATGAGCAGTTCTTC
CASSEGGSGRGNEQFF
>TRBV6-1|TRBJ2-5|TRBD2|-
TGTGCCAGCACCCTAGCGGGAGTTGGGGAGACCCAGTACTTC
CASTLAGVGETQYF
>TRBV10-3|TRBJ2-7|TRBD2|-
TGTGCCATCAGTGAGTTGGCTAGCGGGAGCTACGAGCAGTACTTC
CAISELASGSYEQYF
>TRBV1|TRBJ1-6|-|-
TGCACCAGCAGTCCTCTAAGTGGGGGCTCCTATAATTCACCCCTCCACTTT
CTSSPLSGGSYNSPLHF
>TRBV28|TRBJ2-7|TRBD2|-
TGTGCCAGCAGTCCCCTCGACCAGGGAGGCTGGACTAGTGTGGGTGAGCAGTACTTC
CASSPLDQGGWTSVGEQYF